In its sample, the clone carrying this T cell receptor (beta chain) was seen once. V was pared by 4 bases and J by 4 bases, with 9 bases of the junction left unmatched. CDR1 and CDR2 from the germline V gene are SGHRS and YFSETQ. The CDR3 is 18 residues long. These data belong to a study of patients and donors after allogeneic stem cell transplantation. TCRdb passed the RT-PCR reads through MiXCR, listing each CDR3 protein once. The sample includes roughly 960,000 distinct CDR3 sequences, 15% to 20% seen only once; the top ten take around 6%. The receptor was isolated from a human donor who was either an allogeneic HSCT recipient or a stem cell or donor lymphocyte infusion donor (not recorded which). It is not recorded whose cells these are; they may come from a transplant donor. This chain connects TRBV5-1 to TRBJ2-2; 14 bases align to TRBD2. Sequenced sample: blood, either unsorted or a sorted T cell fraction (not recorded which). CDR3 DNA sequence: TGCGCCAGCAGCCCGGGACTAGCGGGAGAGTTTGGCACCGGGGAGCTGTTTTTT. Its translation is CASSPGLAGEFGTGELFF.